The 3 T cell receptor beta chains given below trace back to one sample, sequenced in a study of shared clonotypes between healthy human individuals. Sequenced by immunoSEQ multiplex PCR; TCRdb stores in-frame clones only, minus some. The sample contains about 2 million clones, 95% of which appear only once. Input material: naive CD4+ T cells sorted from blood. As for subset: CD45RA+ positively selected. The receptors stem from a man younger than 30 in good health.

This sequence joins TRBV28 and TRBJ1-5; maybe TRBD1 (6 bases). The CDR3 has 14 amino acids. The V gene lost 10 bases and the J gene lost 6 bases, with 19 bases spanning the gap. Germline CDR1 MDHEN, CDR2 SYDVKM. The CDR3, as DNA: TGTGCCACCCGTGGGCCGGGGGCCTTTCAGCCCCAGCATTTT. Encoded protein: CATRGPGAFQPQHF.

The chain joins TRBV18 to TRBJ1-5; 9 nucleotides line up with TRBD1. Germline CDR1 is KGHSH and CDR2 is LQKENI. This CDR3 contains 14 residues. V lost 5 bases and J lost 1; bases outside the gene matches: 0. CDR3 loop: CASSGQGSNQPQHF. The CDR3 nucleotides read TGTGCCAGCTCAGGACAGGGGAGCAATCAGCCCCAGCATTTT.

The CDR3 loop is CASSLYPSGSETQYF. CDR3 nucleotide sequence: TGTGCCAGCAGCTTATATCCTAGCGGGAGCGAGACCCAGTACTTC. J is TRBJ2-5 and V is TRBV7-8; TRBD2 matches 10 bases. This CDR3 contains 15 residues. The germline CDR1 and CDR2 sequences are SGHVS and FQNEAQ. Trimming cost V 2 bases and J 5 bases; bases outside gene matches: 5.